The T cell receptor beta chain under discussion was sequenced for a study of cytomegalovirus exposure and HLA in healthy donors. Trimming removed 4 bases from V and 6 bases from J; junction bases left unmatched: 6. Per the germline V gene, CDR1 is SGDLS and CDR2 is YYNGEE. The CDR3 runs to 14 residues. Amplification used 60 Vbeta primers and 13 Jbeta primers. Profiling relied on immunoSEQ multiplex PCR, and the TCRdb table lists in-frame clones only, not all of them. The profile shows around 140,000 clones, roughly 80% of them singletons. General study points: According to the study, 150 to 200 TCR beta chains were cytomegalovirus-associated.

Of note for this clone: The antigen remains undetermined.

This clonotype was obtained from a female donor in good health and CMV-seronegative. The source material was PBMCs. This chain connects TRBV9 to TRBJ2-7; 11 bases fit TRBD1. DNA of the CDR3: TGTGCCAGCAGCCTCGGACAGGGGGCACGCGAGCAGTACTTC. This codes for CASSLGQGAREQYF.